This is a list of T cell receptor beta chains from one sample in a study of blood T cell repertoires in COVID-19. Sequenced by immunoSEQ multiplex PCR; TCRdb stores in-frame clones only, minus some. The sample carries under 250,000 clones, roughly nine tenths recorded once. The sequencing sample was made of peripheral blood. The source is a man aged 30 to 45 with acute or convalescent COVID-19. The CDR3 runs from the conserved cysteine through the conserved F or W. D genes are given only for firm matches. Not every row has a clone size; where given, it reads once, few, many or a size class.

j_call,v_call,d_call,clone_size,cdr3_nt,cdr3_aa
TRBJ2-7,TRBV12-3/TRBV12-4,NA,NA,TGTGCCAGCAGTTTGTTTCACTACGAGCAGTACTTC,CASSLFHYEQYF
TRBJ2-7,TRBV19,TRBD1,NA,TGTGCCAGTCTAGGACAGGGTGGTGAGCAGTACTTC,CASLGQGGEQYF
TRBJ1-1,TRBV30,TRBD1,NA,TGTGCCTGTGGTACGGGACAGGGGGCCGGATCGGACACTGAAGCTTTCTTT,CACGTGQGAGSDTEAFF
TRBJ2-7,TRBV5-5,TRBD1,few,TGTGCCAGCAGTTTAACAGGGGGGCAGAACTACGAGCAGTACTTC,CASSLTGGQNYEQYF
TRBJ1-5,TRBV4-2,NA,NA,TGTGCCAGCAGCCGAATTCGAGGGAACTATCAGCCCCAGCATTTT,CASSRIRGNYQPQHF
TRBJ2-2,TRBV19,TRBD1,NA,TGTGCCAGTAGATCCGGTCGGACAGGGATTGGCGGGGAGCTGTTTTTT,CASRSGRTGIGGELFF
TRBJ1-2,TRBV18,NA,NA,TGTGCCAGCTCACCGTCTCGGGATCTCTATGGCTACACCTTC,CASSPSRDLYGYTF
TRBJ2-3,TRBV9,TRBD2,NA,TGTGCCAGCAGCGTAGATGGGAGGGGCGGCCTCACAGATACGCAGTATTTT,CASSVDGRGGLTDTQYF
TRBJ2-2,TRBV7-2,NA,once,TGTGCCAGCAGCTTAACGGTTTTAAGGGGTCGGGCCGGGGAGCTGTTTTTT,CASSLTVLRGRAGELFF
TRBJ1-3,TRBV2,NA,NA,TGTGCCAGCACCCCCTTCGGGTCTGGAAACACCATATATTTT,CASTPFGSGNTIYF
TRBJ1-5,TRBV3-1/TRBV3-2,NA,once,TGTGCCAGCAGCCATTCAGGGAACAATCAGCCCCAGCATTTT,CASSHSGNNQPQHF
TRBJ1-4,TRBV6-5,TRBD1,NA,TGTGCCAGCAGTTACTCGGACAGGGGCGAAAAACTGTTTTTT,CASSYSDRGEKLFF
TRBJ1-1,TRBV27,NA,NA,TGTGCCAGCAGTTTAAATGCCGTCAGGGATGAAGCTTTCTTT,CASSLNAVRDEAFF
TRBJ1-5,TRBV2,NA,NA,TGTGCCAGTTATGGCGGGCGGAGCAATCAGCCCCAGCATTTT,CASYGGRSNQPQHF
TRBJ2-5,TRBV14,TRBD1,NA,TGTGCCAGCAGCCAATTGACAGGGAATGAGGAGACCCAGTACTTC,CASSQLTGNEETQYF
TRBJ2-7,TRBV6-2/TRBV6-3,NA,NA,TGTGCCAGCAGTTACGTTAGCTACGAGCAGTACTTC,CASSYVSYEQYF
TRBJ1-4,TRBV30,NA,NA,TGTGCCTGGAGTGTACGGGGGGGCAATAATGAAAAACTGTTTTTT,CAWSVRGGNNEKLFF
TRBJ1-5,TRBV6-1,NA,NA,TGTGCCAGCAGTGAACTCTCTAGTTTCAATCAGCCCCAGCATTTT,CASSELSSFNQPQHF
TRBJ2-1,TRBV12-5,NA,NA,TGTGCTAGTGGTTTGCTCCGGGGGGCTAGCGGCGAGAGGCAGTTCTTC,CASGLLRGASGERQFF
TRBJ1-2,TRBV20-1,NA,NA,TGCAGTGCTAGTGGGGGTACAGGGTCATATGGCTACACCTTC,CSASGGTGSYGYTF
TRBJ1-1,TRBV7-8,NA,once,TGTGCCAGCAGCTCACAGGGTGGCACTGAAGCTTTCTTT,CASSSQGGTEAFF
TRBJ2-1,TRBV27,TRBD2,NA,TGTGCCAGCAGACTAGCGGGAGAGCCGACCTACAATGAGCAGTTCTTC,CASRLAGEPTYNEQFF
TRBJ2-5,TRBV28,TRBD2,NA,TGTGCCAGCAGTTTTCTAGCGGGAGGGCAAGAGACCCAGTACTTC,CASSFLAGGQETQYF
TRBJ2-7,TRBV6-1,NA,NA,TGTGCCAGCAGTGATCCGGAGGAGGCCTACGAGCAGTACTTC,CASSDPEEAYEQYF
TRBJ1-5,TRBV18,NA,NA,TGTGCCAGCTCACCCCTCAGGGTTGGGAGCAATCAGCCCCAGCATTTT,CASSPLRVGSNQPQHF
TRBJ2-6,TRBV7-9,TRBD1,few,TGTGCCAGCAAAAAAACAGGGGGCCTATTCTCTGGGGCCAACGTCCTGACTTTC,CASKKTGGLFSGANVLTF
TRBJ2-1,TRBV5-1,TRBD2,NA,TGCGCCAGCAGCCCAATAGGGACTAGCGGGAGGGGGAATGAGCAGTTCTTC,CASSPIGTSGRGNEQFF
TRBJ2-7,TRBV18,NA,NA,TGTGCCAGCTCACCCGTGGGCGGGGGCGCCTACGAGCAGTACTTC,CASSPVGGGAYEQYF
TRBJ2-7,TRBV13,NA,few,TGTGCCAGCAGTTACCAGTCAGGGGCCTACGAGCAGTACTTC,CASSYQSGAYEQYF
TRBJ1-1,TRBV9,NA,NA,TGTGCCAGCAGCGCCTTCCCGGGGGGGAACACTGAAGCTTTCTTT,CASSAFPGGNTEAFF
TRBJ1-1,TRBV5-1,TRBD1,NA,TGCGCCAGCAGCCCCGACAGGGGCACTGAAGCTTTCTTT,CASSPDRGTEAFF
TRBJ1-5,TRBV10-1,TRBD1,NA,TGCGCCAGCAGACGGACAGGAGGCAATCAGCCCCAGCATTTT,CASRRTGGNQPQHF
TRBJ2-7,TRBV27,NA,NA,TGTGCCAGCAGTCGCCCCGGGACACCTTACTACGAGCAGTACTTC,CASSRPGTPYYEQYF
TRBJ2-2,TRBV11-2,NA,NA,TGTGCCAGCAGCTTAGATCCCAAGAACACCGGGGAGCTGTTTTTT,CASSLDPKNTGELFF
TRBJ2-6,TRBV27,NA,once,TGTGCCAGCAGTTCCCCGTTGCGAGGAGGGGCCAACGTCCTGACTTTC,CASSSPLRGGANVLTF
TRBJ1-1,TRBV28,NA,NA,TGTGCCAGCAGTTTACGCGAGAACACTGAAGCTTTCTTT,CASSLRENTEAFF
TRBJ2-7,TRBV5-1,TRBD1,NA,TGCGCCAGCAGCTTTAACAGGGGGAGATACGAGCAGTACTTC,CASSFNRGRYEQYF
TRBJ1-6,TRBV5-1,NA,NA,TGCGCCAGCAGCTTGGAACAGGGTCACAACGGTTCACCCCTCCACTTT,CASSLEQGHNGSPLHF